Each of the 20 T cell receptor beta chains below was sequenced from the same sample in a study of cytomegalovirus exposure and HLA in healthy donors. PCR primers comprised 60 Vbeta and 13 Jbeta primers. Repertoires were generated with immunoSEQ multiplex PCR, while TCRdb's copy carries only in-frame clones and drops some. The table includes over 110,000 clones, about four fifths detected once. The sample comprised PBMCs. Every receptor here comes from a female donor in good health and CMV-seronegative.

In this sample, this clone turned up a few times. The rearrangement joins TRBV19 to TRBJ1-5; D gene uncertain. CDR1 and CDR2 (germline): LNHDA, SQIVND (reference sequence). Trimming stripped 6 bases from V and 1 base from J, with 4 bases between. The CDR3 is 12 residues long. The CDR3 nucleotides read TGTGCCAGTAGCATGAGCAATCAGCCCCAGCATTTT. It is translated as CASSMSNQPQHF.

The chain uses TRBV15 and TRBJ2-3; 12 bases agree with TRBD2. This CDR3 is 16 amino acids long. Germline loops: CDR1 LNHNV, CDR2 YYDKDF (reference sequence). The V segment lost 3 bases and the J segment 4 bases; nucleotides outside the gene matches: 5. CDR3 residues: CATSSPGLAGPDTQYF. CDR3 coding DNA: TGTGCCACCAGCAGTCCGGGACTAGCGGGCCCAGATACGCAGTATTTT.

This chain uses TRBV27 with TRBJ2-6; TRBD1 might be the D (5 bases). The CDR3 is made up of 16 amino acids. CDR1 is MNHEY and CDR2 is SMNVEV in the germline V gene (reference sequence). The V end was cut by 5 bases, the J end by 2 bases, with 13 bases between. The CDR3 DNA is TGTGCCAGCAGTCGGCCGGCAGGGACTGGGGCCAACGTCCTGACTTTC. Translation: CASSRPAGTGANVLTF.

This clone was seen a handful of times. The chain links TRBV5-6 to TRBJ2-7, with D maybe TRBD2 (6 bases). CDR1 is SGHDT, CDR2 YYEEEE, per germline. The CDR3 is made up of 14 amino acids. V shed 4 bases and J shed 4 bases, with 15 bases lying between them. DNA for the CDR3: TGTGCCAGCAGCCGCGGGACTGGGCGATACGAGCAGTACTTC. This sequence encodes CASSRGTGRYEQYF.

J is TRBJ1-1 and V is TRBV19; 9 nucleotides line up with TRBD1. The germline V gene encodes CDR1 LNHDA and CDR2 SQIVND (reference sequence). This CDR3 is built from 14 residues. The V segment lost 3 bases and the J segment 9 bases; nucleotides outside the gene matches: 8. CDR3 amino acids: CASSIGPGTGKAFF. As DNA, the CDR3 is TGTGCCAGTAGTATCGGACCCGGGACAGGGAAAGCTTTCTTT.

This sequence joins TRBV6-5 and TRBJ1-5; D uncertain. The CDR3 loop spans 13 amino acids. Trimming took 0 bases from V and 9 from J, leaving 9 bases between them. CDR1 and CDR2 (germline): MNHEY, SVGAGI. This CDR3 reads CASSYSSAGPQHF. CDR3 nucleotides: TGTGCCAGCAGTTACTCGAGTGCTGGGCCCCAGCATTTT.

This clone was seen only a few times. V and J are TRBV5-1 and TRBJ2-3; maybe TRBD1 (7 bases). This CDR3 contains 17 residues. Germline V gives CDR1 SGHRS, CDR2 YFSETQ. V was clipped by 3 bases and J by 2 bases, with 19 bases between them. CDR3 protein: CASSYGPGQRATDTQYF. The CDR3 DNA is TGCGCCAGCAGCTACGGTCCGGGACAGCGGGCCACAGATACGCAGTATTTT.

The genes are TRBV7-8 and TRBJ2-2, with TRBD2 as a possible D gene (6 bases). V was shortened by 0 bases and J by 8 bases, with 16 bases between the two germline ends. Germline CDR1 is SGHVS and CDR2 is FQNEAQ. The CDR3 loop spans 16 amino acids. CDR3 sequence reads: CASSLARTLATGELFF. In nucleotides, the CDR3 is TGTGCCAGCAGCTTAGCCAGGACACTAGCTACAGGGGAGCTGTTTTTT.

The J gene is TRBJ2-5, the V gene TRBV7-2, with TRBD2 matching over 12 bases. CDR3 length: 13 amino acids. Germline V gene sequence: CDR1 SGHTA, CDR2 FQGNSA. V dropped 7 bases and J dropped 7; count of bases not matched to a gene: 4. The DNA of the CDR3 is TGTGCCAGCACTTCACTAGCGGGAGGGACCCAGTACTTC. Protein product: CASTSLAGGTQYF. The full variable domain, in which reference TRBV7-2 and TRBJ2-5 provide the parts outside the CDR3, is GAGVSQSPSNKVTEKGKDVELRCDPISGHTALYWYRQSLGQGLEFLIYFQGNSAPDKSGLPSDRFSAERTGGSVSTLTIQRTQQEDSAVYLCASTSLAGGTQYFGPGTRLLVL.

A few counts support this clone. This rearrangement joins TRBV29-1 to TRBJ2-1; 7 bases line up with TRBD2. This CDR3 spans 12 amino acids. The junction had 2 bases not matched to a gene; V was cut back by 6 bases and J by 3 bases. CDR1 and CDR2 (germline): SQVTM, ANQGSEA. The CDR3 loop reads CSVSGGYNEQFF. The DNA of the CDR3 is TGCAGCGTCTCGGGGGGCTACAATGAGCAGTTCTTC.

V gene TRBV2 combines with J gene TRBJ1-2, with TRBD1 identical over 9 bases. Germline CDR1 is SNHLY and CDR2 is FYNNEI. Trimming removed 3 bases from V and 7 bases from J; junction bases left unmatched: 15. The CDR3 sequence is 17 residues long. CDR3 sequence reads: CASSDVPNRGPIGGYTF. CDR3 nucleotides: TGTGCCAGCAGTGACGTCCCCAACAGGGGGCCAATCGGTGGCTACACCTTC.

The CDR3 is CASSQNRGGTDTQYF. The DNA of the CDR3 is TGCGCCAGCAGCCAAAACAGGGGTGGCACAGATACGCAGTATTTT. The chain combines TRBV4-1 with TRBJ2-3; TRBD1 matches at 7 bases. The CDR3 has 15 residues. The junction had 3 bases not matched to a gene; V was cut back by 2 bases and J by 1 base. Germline CDR1 MGHRA, CDR2 YSYEKL.

This chain connects TRBV11-3 to TRBJ2-7; D is perhaps TRBD1 (5 bases). Germline CDR1 reads SGHNT; CDR2 reads YENEEA. The length of the CDR3 is 14 residues. Trimming shortened V by 1 base and J by 3 bases, and 10 bases separated the two germline ends. DNA for the CDR3: TGTGCCAGCAGCTTAGGCAGGGCTAACTACGAGCAGTACTTC. Its translation: CASSLGRANYEQYF.

J is TRBJ2-7 and V is TRBV5-1, with 9 bases lining up with TRBD1. The CDR3 contains 15 residues. V trimming: 3 bases; J trimming: 4 bases; junction bases outside the gene matches: 8. Per germline, CDR1 SGHRS and CDR2 YFSETQ. CDR3 amino acids: CASSWGQGGYYEQYF. CDR3 in DNA: TGCGCCAGCAGCTGGGGACAGGGTGGCTATTACGAGCAGTACTTC.

With regard to this clone: The junction departs from the called germline gene at one end, perhaps through a read error. This rearrangement joins TRBV7-7 to TRBJ2-1; D may be TRBD1 (6 bases). This CDR3 has 14 amino acids. Germline V gene lookup returns CDR1 SSHAT and CDR2 FNYEAQ (reference sequence). This chain's CDR3 is CASSLARTANEQFF. The CDR3 coding sequence is TGTGCTAGCAGCTTAGCCAGGACAGCGAATGAGCAGTTCTTC.

The genes are TRBV6-5 and TRBJ2-7, with D maybe TRBD2 (6 bases). Per the germline V gene, CDR1 is MNHEY and CDR2 is SVGAGI. This CDR3 has 14 residues. V was cut by 2 bases and J by 0 bases, with 8 bases left in between. The CDR3: CASSYSGLSYEQYF. The CDR3 DNA is TGTGCCAGCAGTTACAGCGGGCTCTCCTACGAGCAGTACTTC.

This chain joins TRBV28 and TRBJ2-7; 9 nucleotides agree with TRBD1. The CDR3 is 15 amino acids. Germline CDR1 MDHEN, CDR2 SYDVKM. The V segment lost 5 bases and the J segment 5 bases; nucleotides outside the gene matches: 10. The CDR3 bases are TGTGCCAGCAGTATAACCGGGACAGGGTTCAACGAGCAGTACTTC. It yields the protein CASSITGTGFNEQYF.

The V and J genes are TRBV5-1 and TRBJ2-7, with a weak D call TRBD1 (6 bases). There are 11 residues in the CDR3. V gave up 5 bases and J gave up 4 bases, with 7 bases separating them. Per germline, CDR1 SGHRS and CDR2 YFSETQ. CDR3 bases: TGCGCCAGCAGAGGGGGTTACGAGCAGTACTTC. Protein: CASRGGYEQYF.

The rearrangement links TRBV30 to TRBJ2-5; D not certain. The end of the DNA is better explained by TRBJ2-7, so the J call may be wrong. CDR3 length equals 14 residues. Germline V gene lookup returns CDR1 GTSNPN and CDR2 SVGIG (reference sequence). The CDR3 DNA sequence: TGTGCCTGGAGTAGGAGCCCGCCATCCTACGAGCAGTACTTC. Its protein is CAWSRSPPSYEQYF.

V is TRBV18 and J is TRBJ2-7, with 7 positions matching TRBD1. Germline V gives CDR1 KGHSH, CDR2 LQKENI. The junction had 3 bases not matched to a gene; V was cut back by 3 bases and J by 1 base. This CDR3 has 14 residues. DNA for the CDR3: TGTGCCAGCTCACCTCGACAGGGATCCTACGAGCAGTACTTC. Translating it yields CASSPRQGSYEQYF.